Listed here is a single TCR beta chain. The sample is drawn from a study of OX40 agonist ivuxolimab in advanced cancers. CDR3 length: 13 residues. The V and J ends lost 8 bases and 0 bases respectively, with 11 bases between them. Germline-derived CDR1 and CDR2 are MDHEN and SYDVKM. Data came from immunoSEQ multiplex PCR; TCRdb stores just in-frame clones and leaves some out. The table lists approximately 30,000 clones, more than 70% of them singletons, with about 0.87% in the top ten. This clonotype was sampled from an adult with an advanced solid tumor such as melanoma, head and neck, liver or kidney cancer. The chain couples TRBV28 to TRBJ2-7; a possible D gene is TRBD1 (7 bases). The source was CD4+ or CD8+ T cells sorted from blood, collected in a trial of the OX40 agonist ivuxolimab. The CDR3 here is CASSGGSSYEQYF. The CDR3 DNA follows: TGTGCCAGCTCAGGGGGGAGCTCCTACGAGCAGTACTTC.